This TCR beta chain is from a study of technical replicates of blood from a few donors. Germline CDR1 reads SNHLY; CDR2 reads FYNNEI. Trimming took 2 bases from V and 4 from J; bases not matched to a gene: 6. The CDR3 extends over 15 amino acids. Repertoires were generated with immunoSEQ multiplex PCR, while TCRdb's copy carries only in-frame clones and drops some. The repertoire has tens of thousands of clones, roughly 90% of them found once; the top ten carry over 0.35%. This chain uses TRBV2 with TRBJ1-1; 8 nucleotides agree with TRBD1. This TCR was sampled from a human donor in good health. Sample: T cells isolated from PBMCs. The CDR3: CASSEPETGATEAFF. For the CDR3, the DNA is TGTGCCAGCAGTGAACCAGAGACAGGGGCCACTGAAGCTTTCTTT.